The present T cell receptor (beta chain) was sequenced within a study of OX40 agonist ivuxolimab in advanced cancers. Study overall: Administration of intravenous ivuxolimab to patients occurred every 2 weeks at 0.01 to 10 mg/kg. The dose-escalation cohort had hepatocellular carcinoma, melanoma, renal cell or head and neck cancer.

Sequenced by immunoSEQ multiplex PCR; TCRdb stores in-frame clones only, minus some. Among 74,000 or so clones, over 85% were seen once, and the ten largest hold around 0.3%. The CDR3 is 13 amino acids. This rearrangement joins TRBV1 to TRBJ2-7; TRBD1 is the table's D call, not checked against the DNA. TRBV1 is a known pseudogene. The clonotype comes from an adult with an advanced solid tumor such as melanoma, head and neck, liver or kidney cancer. Material: CD4+ or CD8+ T cells sorted from blood, obtained in a trial of the OX40 agonist ivuxolimab. Here the CDR3 DNA reads TGCACCAGCAGCCAAGATCAGGTATACGAGCAGTACTTC. Protein: CTSSQDQVYEQYF.